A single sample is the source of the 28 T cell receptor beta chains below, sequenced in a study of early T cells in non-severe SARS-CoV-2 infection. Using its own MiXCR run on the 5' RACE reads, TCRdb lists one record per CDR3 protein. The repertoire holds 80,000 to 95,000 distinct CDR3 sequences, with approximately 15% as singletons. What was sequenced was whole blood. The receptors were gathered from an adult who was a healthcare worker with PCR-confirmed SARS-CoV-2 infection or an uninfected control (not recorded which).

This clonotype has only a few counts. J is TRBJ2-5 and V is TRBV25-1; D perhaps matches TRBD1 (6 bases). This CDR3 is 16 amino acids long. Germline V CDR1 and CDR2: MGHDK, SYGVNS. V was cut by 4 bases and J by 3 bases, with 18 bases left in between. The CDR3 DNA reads TGTGCCAGCAGTGCTGACGGGACAAAGGGTGAAGAGACCCAGTACTTC. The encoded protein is CASSADGTKGEETQYF. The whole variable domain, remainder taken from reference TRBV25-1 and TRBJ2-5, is EADIYQTPRYLVIGTGKKITLECSQTMGHDKMYWYQQDPGMELHLIHYSYGVNSTEKGDLSSESTVSRIRTEHFPLTLESARPSHTSQYLCASSADGTKGEETQYFGPGTRLLVL.

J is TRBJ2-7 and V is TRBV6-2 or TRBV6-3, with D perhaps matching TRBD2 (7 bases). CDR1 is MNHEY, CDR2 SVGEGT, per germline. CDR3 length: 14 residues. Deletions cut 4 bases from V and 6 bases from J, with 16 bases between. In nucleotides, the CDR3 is TGTGCCAGCAGTTTAGGGGGGGCCTTCGCCGAGCAGTACGTC. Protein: CASSLGGAFAEQYV.

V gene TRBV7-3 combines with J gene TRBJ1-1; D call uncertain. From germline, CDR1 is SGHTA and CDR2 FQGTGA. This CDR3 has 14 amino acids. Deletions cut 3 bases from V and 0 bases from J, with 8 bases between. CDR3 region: CASSLDGLNTEAFF. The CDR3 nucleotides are TGTGCCAGCAGCTTGGACGGCCTGAACACTGAAGCTTTCTTT.

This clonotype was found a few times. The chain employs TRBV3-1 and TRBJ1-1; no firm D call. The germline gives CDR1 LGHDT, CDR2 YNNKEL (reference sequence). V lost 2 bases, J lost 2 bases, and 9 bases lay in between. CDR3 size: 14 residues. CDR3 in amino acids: CASSQRSGNTEAFF. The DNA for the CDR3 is TGTGCCAGCAGCCAACGGTCAGGAAACACTGAAGCTTTCTTT.

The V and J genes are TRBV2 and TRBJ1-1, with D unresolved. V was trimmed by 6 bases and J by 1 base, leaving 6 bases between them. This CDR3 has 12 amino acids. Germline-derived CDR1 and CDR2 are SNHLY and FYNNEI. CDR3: CASRDGNTEAFF. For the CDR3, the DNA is TGTGCCAGCAGGGACGGGAACACTGAAGCTTTCTTT.

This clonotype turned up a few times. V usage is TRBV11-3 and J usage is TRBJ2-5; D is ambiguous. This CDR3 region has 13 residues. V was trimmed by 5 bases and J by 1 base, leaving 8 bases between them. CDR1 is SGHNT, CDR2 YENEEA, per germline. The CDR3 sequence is CASSNGFQETQYF. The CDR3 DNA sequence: TGTGCCAGCAGCAACGGTTTCCAAGAGACCCAGTACTTC. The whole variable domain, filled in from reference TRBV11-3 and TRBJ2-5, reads EAGVVQSPRYKIIEKKQPVAFWCNPISGHNTLYWYLQNLGQGPELLIRYENEEAVDDSQLPKDRFSAERLKGVDSTLKIQPAELGDSAVYLCASSNGFQETQYFGPGTRLLVL.

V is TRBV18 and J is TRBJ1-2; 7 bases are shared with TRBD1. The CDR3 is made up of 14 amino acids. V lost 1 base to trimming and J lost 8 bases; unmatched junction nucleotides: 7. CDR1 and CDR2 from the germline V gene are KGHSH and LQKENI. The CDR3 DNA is TGTGCCAGCTCACCACTTGGACAGGAGGAGGGCTACACCTTC. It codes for CASSPLGQEEGYTF.

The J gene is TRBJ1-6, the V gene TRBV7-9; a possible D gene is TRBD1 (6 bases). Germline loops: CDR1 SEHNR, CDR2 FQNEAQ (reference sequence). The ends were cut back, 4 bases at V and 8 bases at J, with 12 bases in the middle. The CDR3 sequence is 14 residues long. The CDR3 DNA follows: TGTGCCAGCAGCTCGGGGGCTAAGGATTCACCCCTCCACTTT. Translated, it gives CASSSGAKDSPLHF.

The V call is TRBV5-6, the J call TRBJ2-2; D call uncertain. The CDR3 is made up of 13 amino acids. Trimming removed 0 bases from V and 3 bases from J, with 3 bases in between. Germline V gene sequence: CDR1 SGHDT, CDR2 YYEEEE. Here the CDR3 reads CASSLGDTGELFF. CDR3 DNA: TGTGCCAGCAGCTTGGGGGACACCGGGGAGCTGTTTTTT.

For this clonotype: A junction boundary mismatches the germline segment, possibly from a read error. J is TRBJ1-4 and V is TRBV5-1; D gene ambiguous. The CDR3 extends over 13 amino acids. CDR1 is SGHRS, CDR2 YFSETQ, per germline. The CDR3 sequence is CASSLVGGEKLFF. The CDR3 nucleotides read TGCGCCAGCAGTTTGGTGGGCGGTGAAAAACTGTTTTTT.

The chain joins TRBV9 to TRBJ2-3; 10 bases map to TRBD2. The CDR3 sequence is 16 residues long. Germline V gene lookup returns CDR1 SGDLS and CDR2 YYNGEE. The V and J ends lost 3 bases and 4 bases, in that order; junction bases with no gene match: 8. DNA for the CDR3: TGTGCCAGCAGCGATACTAGCGGGGAGTCTGCAGATACGCAGTATTTT. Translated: CASSDTSGESADTQYF.

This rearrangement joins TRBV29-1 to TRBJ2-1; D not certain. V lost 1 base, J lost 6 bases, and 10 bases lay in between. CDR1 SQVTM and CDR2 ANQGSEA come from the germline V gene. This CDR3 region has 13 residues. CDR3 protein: CSVEGGRLNEQFF. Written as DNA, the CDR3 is TGCAGCGTTGAAGGAGGACGGCTCAATGAGCAGTTCTTC.

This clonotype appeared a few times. The CDR3 loop is CASSLRQTGRYNEQFF. The CDR3 coding sequence is TGTGCCAGCAGCTTAAGACAGACAGGGAGATACAATGAGCAGTTCTTC. The chain carries TRBV7-2 and TRBJ2-1; TRBD1 matches 7 bases. This CDR3 contains 16 residues. Germline assignment: CDR1 SGHTA and CDR2 FQGNSA. V trimming: 2 bases; J trimming: 4 bases; junction bases outside the gene matches: 8.

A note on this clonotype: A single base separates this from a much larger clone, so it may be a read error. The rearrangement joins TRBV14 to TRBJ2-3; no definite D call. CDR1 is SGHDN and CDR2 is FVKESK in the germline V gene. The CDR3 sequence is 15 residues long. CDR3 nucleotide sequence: TGTGCCAGCAGCCATAGGTCCCATAGCACAGATACGCGGTATTTT. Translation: CASSHRSHSTDTRYF.

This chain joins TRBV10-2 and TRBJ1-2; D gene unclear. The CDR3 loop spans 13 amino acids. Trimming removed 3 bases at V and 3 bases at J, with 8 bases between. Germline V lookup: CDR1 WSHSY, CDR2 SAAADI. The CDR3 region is CASSDEVYYGYTF. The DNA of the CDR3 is TGCGCCAGCAGTGACGAGGTCTACTATGGCTACACCTTC.

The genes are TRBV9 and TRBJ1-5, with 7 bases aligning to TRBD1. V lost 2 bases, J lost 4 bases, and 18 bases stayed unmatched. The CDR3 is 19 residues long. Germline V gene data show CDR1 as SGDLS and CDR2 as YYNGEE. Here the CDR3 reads CASSVPPTGRFLYNQPQHF. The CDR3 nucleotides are TGTGCCAGCAGCGTCCCTCCGACAGGGAGGTTTCTATATAATCAGCCCCAGCATTTT.

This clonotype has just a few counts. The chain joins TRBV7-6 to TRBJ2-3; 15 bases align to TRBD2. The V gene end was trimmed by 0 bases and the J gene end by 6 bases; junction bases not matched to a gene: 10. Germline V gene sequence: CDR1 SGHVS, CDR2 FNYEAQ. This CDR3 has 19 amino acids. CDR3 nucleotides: TGTGCCAGCAGCTTAGCGACCGGACTAGCGGGGGGGCCTTCGGATACGCAGTATTTT. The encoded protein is CASSLATGLAGGPSDTQYF.

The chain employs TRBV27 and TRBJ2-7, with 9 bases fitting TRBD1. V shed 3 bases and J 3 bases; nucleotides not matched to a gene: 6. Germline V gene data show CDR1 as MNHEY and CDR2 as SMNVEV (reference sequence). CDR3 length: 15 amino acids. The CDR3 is CASSFMDRGFYEQYV. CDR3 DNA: TGTGCCAGCAGTTTTATGGACAGGGGTTTCTACGAGCAGTACGTC.

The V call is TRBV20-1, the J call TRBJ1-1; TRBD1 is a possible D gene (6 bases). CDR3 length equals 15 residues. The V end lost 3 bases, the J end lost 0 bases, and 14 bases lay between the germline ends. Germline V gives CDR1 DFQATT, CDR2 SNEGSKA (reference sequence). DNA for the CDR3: TGCAGTGCTAGGGATACAGGGAGGTTGAACACTGAAGCTTTCTTT. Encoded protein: CSARDTGRLNTEAFF.

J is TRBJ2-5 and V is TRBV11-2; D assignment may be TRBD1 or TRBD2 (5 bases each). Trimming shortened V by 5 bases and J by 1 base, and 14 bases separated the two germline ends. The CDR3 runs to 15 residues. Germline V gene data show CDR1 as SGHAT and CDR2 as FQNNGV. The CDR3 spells CASSPRGAFQETQYF. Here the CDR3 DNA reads TGTGCCAGCAGCCCTCGAGGGGCCTTCCAAGAGACCCAGTACTTC.

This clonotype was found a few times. CDR3 bases: TGTGCCAGCAGTGTCCAGTGGGACACTGAAGCTTTCTTT. Its translation: CASSVQWDTEAFF. The rearrangement uses TRBV27 and TRBJ1-1, with no clear D. V lost 5 bases to trimming and J lost 3 bases, with 10 bases between them. Germline CDR1 reads MNHEY; CDR2 reads SMNVEV (reference sequence). The CDR3 extends over 13 amino acids.

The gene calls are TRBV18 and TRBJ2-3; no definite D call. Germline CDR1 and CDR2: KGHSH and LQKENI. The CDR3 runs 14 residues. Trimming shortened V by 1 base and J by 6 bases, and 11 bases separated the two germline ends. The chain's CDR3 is CASSPLDRYDTQYF. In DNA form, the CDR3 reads TGTGCCAGCTCACCACTGGATAGATACGATACGCAGTATTTT.

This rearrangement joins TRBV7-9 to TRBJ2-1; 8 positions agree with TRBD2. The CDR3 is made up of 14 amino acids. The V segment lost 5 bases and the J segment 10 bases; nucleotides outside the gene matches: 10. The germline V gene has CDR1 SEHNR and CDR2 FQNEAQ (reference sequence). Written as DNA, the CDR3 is TGTGCCAGCAGCCCCCGGGGGGGCCGTGAAGAGCAGTTCTTC. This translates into CASSPRGGREEQFF.

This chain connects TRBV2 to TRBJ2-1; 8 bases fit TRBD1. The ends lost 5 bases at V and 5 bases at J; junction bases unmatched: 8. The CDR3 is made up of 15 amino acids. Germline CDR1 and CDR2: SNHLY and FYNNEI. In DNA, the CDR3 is TGTGCCAGCAGTAGGGAAGGACAGGGTAACAATGAGCAGTTCTTC. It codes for CASSREGQGNNEQFF.

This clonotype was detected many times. The chain's CDR3 is CATGAWDEKLFF. CDR3 DNA: TGCGCCACGGGGGCGTGGGATGAAAAACTGTTTTTT. The chain combines TRBV23-1 with TRBJ1-4; maybe TRBD1 (6 bases). TRBV23-1 is an ORF, and what it does is uncertain. This CDR3 has 12 residues. V was shortened by 10 bases and J by 6 bases, with 12 bases between the two germline ends.

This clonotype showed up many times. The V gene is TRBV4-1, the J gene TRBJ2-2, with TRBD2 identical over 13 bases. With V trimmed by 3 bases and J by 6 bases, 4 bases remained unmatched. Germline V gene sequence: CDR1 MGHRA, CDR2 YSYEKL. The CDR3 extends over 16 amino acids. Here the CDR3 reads CASSHRLAGGAGELFF. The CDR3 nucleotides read TGCGCCAGCAGCCATCGACTAGCGGGGGGTGCCGGGGAGCTGTTTTTT.

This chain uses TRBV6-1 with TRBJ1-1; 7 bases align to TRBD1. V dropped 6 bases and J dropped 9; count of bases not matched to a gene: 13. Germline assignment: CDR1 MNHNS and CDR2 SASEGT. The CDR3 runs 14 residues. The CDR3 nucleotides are TGTGCCAGCAGCAGGACAGGAGACCTGAGGCAAGCTTTCTTT. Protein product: CASSRTGDLRQAFF.

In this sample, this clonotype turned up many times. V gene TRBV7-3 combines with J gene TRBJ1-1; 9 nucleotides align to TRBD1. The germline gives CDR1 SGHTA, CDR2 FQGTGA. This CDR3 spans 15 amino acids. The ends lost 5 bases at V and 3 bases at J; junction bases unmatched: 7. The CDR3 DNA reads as TGTGCCAGCAGCCTGGGACAGGGTCGGGACACTGAAGCTTTCTTT. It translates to CASSLGQGRDTEAFF.